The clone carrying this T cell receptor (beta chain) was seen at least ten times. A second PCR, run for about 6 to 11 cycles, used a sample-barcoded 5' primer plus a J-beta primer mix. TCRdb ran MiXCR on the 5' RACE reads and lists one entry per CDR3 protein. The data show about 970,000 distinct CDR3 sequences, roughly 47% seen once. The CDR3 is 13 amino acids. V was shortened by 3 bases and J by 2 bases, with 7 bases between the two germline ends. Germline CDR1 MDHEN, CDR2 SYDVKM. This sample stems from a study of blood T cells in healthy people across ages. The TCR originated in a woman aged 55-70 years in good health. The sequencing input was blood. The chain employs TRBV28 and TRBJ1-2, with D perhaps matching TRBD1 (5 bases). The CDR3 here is CASSLGGNYGYTF. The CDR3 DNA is TGTGCCAGCAGTTTGGGGGGGAACTATGGCTACACCTTC.